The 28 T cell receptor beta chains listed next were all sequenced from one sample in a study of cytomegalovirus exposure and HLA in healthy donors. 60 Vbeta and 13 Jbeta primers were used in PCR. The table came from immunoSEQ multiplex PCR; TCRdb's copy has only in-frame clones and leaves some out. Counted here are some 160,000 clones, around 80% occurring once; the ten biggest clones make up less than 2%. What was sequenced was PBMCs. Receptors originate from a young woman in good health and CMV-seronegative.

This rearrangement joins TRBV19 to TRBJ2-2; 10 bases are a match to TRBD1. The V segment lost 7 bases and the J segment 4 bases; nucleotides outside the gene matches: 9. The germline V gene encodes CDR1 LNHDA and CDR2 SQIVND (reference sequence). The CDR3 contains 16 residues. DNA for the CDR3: TGTGCCAGTAACTATCGGGGACAGGGGTCCACCGGGGAGCTGTTTTTT. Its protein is CASNYRGQGSTGELFF.

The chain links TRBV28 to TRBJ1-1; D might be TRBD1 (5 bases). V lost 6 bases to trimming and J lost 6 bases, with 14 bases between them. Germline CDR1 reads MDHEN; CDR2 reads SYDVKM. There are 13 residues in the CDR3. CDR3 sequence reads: CASSYGTRAEAFF. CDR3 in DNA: TGTGCCAGCAGCTACGGGACTCGGGCTGAAGCTTTCTTT.

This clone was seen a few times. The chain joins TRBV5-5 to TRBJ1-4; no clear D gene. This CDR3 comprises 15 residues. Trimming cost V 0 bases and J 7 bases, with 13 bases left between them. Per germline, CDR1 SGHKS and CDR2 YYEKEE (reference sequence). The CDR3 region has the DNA TGTGCCAGCAGCTTGGCCATGAGGTCGGGTGAAAAACTGTTTTTT. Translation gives CASSLAMRSGEKLFF.

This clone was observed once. The CDR3 DNA reads as TGTGCCAGCAGCTTGGCCGGTTTTAGCAATCAGCCCCAGCATTTT. This codes for CASSLAGFSNQPQHF. The rearrangement links TRBV5-8 to TRBJ1-5; no definite D call. The germline V gene has CDR1 SGHTS and CDR2 YDEGEE. The CDR3 extends over 15 amino acids. V lost 0 bases and J 0 bases, leaving 7 bases between the germline ends.

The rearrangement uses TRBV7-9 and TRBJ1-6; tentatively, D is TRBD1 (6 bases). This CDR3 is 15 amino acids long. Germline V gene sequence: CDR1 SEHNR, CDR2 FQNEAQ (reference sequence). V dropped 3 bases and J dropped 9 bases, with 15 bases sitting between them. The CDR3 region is CASSLAGARGSPLHF. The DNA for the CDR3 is TGTGCCAGCAGCTTGGCGGGGGCACGGGGTTCACCCCTCCACTTT.

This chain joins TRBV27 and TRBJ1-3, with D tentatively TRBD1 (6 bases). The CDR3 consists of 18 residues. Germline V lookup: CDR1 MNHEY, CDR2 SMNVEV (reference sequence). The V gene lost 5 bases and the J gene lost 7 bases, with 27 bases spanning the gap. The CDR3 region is CASSPARWMGQGFNTIYF. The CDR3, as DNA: TGTGCCAGCAGTCCAGCCCGGTGGATGGGCCAGGGGTTCAACACCATATATTTT.

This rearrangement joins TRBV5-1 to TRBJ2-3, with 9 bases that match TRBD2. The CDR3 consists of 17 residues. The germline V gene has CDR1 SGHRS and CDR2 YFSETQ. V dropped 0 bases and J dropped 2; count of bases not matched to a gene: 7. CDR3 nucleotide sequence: TGCGCCAGCAGCTTGGACCCGCGGGGGGGCCCCACAGATACGCAGTATTTT. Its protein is CASSLDPRGGPTDTQYF.

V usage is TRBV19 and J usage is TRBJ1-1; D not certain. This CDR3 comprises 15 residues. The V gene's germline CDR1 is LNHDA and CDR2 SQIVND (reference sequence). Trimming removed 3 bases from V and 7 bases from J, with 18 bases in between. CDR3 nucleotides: TGTGCCAGTAGTATTCGACCCCCGCAAGGCGGTGAAGCTTTCTTT. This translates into CASSIRPPQGGEAFF. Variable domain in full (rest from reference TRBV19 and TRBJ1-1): DGGITQSPKYLFRKEGQNVTLSCEQNLNHDAMYWYRQDPGQGLRLIYYSQIVNDFQKGDIAEGYSVSREKKESFPLTVTSAQKNPTAFYLCASSIRPPQGGEAFFGQGTRLTVV.

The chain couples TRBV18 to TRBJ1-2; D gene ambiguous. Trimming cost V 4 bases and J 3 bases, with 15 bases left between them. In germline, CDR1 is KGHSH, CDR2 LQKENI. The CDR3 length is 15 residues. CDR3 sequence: CASSLDWSEDYGYTF. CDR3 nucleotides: TGTGCCAGCTCACTCGATTGGAGTGAGGACTATGGCTACACCTTC.

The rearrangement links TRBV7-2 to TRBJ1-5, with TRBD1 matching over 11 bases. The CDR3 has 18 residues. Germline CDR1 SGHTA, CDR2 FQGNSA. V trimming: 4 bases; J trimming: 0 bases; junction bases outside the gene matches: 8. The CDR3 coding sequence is TGTGCCAGCAGCTCTGGACAGGGGGCTCTCCCTAGCAATCAGCCCCAGCATTTT. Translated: CASSSGQGALPSNQPQHF. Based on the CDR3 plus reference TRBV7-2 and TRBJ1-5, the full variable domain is GAGVSQSPSNKVTEKGKDVELRCDPISGHTALYWYRQSLGQGLEFLIYFQGNSAPDKSGLPSDRFSAERTGGSVSTLTIQRTQQEDSAVYLCASSSGQGALPSNQPQHFGDGTRLSIL.

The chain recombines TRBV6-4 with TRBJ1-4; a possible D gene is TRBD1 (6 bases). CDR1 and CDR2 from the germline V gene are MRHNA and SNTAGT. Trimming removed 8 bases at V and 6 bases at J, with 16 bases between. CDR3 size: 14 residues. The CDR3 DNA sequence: TGTGCCAGCCCCCGGGACACTTCGCATGAAAAACTGTTTTTT. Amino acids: CASPRDTSHEKLFF.

The CDR3 nucleotides are TGCGCCAGCAGCCAAGCCCGACAGGGGGCGACTGAAGCTTTCTTT. This sequence encodes CASSQARQGATEAFF. The chain combines TRBV4-1 with TRBJ1-1; 10 positions match TRBD1. Germline V gives CDR1 MGHRA, CDR2 YSYEKL. Unmatched junction bases numbered 4, after V lost 1 base and J lost 5 bases. The CDR3 contains 15 residues.

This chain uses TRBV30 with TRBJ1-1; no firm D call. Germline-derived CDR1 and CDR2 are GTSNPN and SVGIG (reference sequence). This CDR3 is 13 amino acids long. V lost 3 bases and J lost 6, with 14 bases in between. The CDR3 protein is CAWRTGRIAEAFF. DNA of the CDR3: TGTGCCTGGAGGACGGGGAGGATCGCTGAAGCTTTCTTT.

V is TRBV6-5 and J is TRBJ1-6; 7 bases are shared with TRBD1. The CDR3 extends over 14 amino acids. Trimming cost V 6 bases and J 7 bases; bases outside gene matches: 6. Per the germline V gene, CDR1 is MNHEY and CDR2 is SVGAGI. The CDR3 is CASREQGLNSPLHF. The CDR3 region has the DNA TGTGCCAGCAGAGAACAGGGGCTGAATTCACCCCTCCACTTT.

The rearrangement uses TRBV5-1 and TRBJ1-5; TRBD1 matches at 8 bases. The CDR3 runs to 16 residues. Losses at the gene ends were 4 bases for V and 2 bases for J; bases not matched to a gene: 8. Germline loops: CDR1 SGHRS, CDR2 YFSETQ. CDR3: CASSHDPTGGNQPQHF. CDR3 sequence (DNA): TGCGCCAGCAGCCATGACCCGACAGGGGGCAATCAGCCCCAGCATTTT.

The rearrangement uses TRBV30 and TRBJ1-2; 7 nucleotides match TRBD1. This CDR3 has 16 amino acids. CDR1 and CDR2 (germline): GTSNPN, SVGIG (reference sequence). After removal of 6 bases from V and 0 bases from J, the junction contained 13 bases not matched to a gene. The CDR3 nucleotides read TGTGCCTGCCCACGGGACAGATTCTTAGCTAACTATGGCTACACCTTC. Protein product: CACPRDRFLANYGYTF.

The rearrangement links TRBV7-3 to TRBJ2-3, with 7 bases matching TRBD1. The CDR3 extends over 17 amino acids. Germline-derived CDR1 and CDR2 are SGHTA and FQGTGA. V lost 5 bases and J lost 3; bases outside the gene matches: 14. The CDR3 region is CASSLQGLGGGTDTQYF. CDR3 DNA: TGTGCCAGCAGCCTTCAGGGGTTAGGGGGCGGTACAGATACGCAGTATTTT. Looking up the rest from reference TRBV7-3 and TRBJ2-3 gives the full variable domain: GAGVSQTPSNKVTEKGKYVELRCDPISGHTALYWYRQSLGQGPEFLIYFQGTGAADDSGLPNDRFFAVRPEGSVSTLKIQRTERGDSAVYLCASSLQGLGGGTDTQYFGPGTRLTVL.

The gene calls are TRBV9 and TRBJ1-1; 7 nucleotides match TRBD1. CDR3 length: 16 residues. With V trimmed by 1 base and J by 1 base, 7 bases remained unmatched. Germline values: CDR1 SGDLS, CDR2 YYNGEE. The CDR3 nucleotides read TGTGCCAGCAGCGTAATCAGACAGGGCGGGAACACTGAAGCTTTCTTT. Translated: CASSVIRQGGNTEAFF.

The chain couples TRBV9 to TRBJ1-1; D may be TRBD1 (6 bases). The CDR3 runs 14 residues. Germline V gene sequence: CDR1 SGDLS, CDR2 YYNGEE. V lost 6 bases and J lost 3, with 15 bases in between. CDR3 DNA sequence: TGTGCCAGCACCCAGGGGCGCTTGGACACTGAAGCTTTCTTT. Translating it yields CASTQGRLDTEAFF.

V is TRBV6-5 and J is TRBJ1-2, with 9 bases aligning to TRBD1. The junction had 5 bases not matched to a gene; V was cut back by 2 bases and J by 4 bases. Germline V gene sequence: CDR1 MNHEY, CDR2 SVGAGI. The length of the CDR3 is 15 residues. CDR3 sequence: CASSYGQGSGYGYTF. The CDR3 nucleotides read TGTGCCAGCAGTTACGGACAGGGGTCCGGCTATGGCTACACCTTC.

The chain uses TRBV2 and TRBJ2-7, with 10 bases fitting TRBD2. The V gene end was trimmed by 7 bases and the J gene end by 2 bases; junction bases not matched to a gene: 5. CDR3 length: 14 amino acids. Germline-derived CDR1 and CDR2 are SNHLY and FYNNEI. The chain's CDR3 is CASISGGAPYEQYF. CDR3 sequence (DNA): TGTGCCAGCATAAGCGGGGGGGCCCCCTACGAGCAGTACTTC. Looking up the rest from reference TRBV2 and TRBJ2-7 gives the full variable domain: EPEVTQTPSHQVTQMGQEVILRCVPISNHLYFYWYRQILGQKVEFLVSFYNNEISEKSEIFDDQFSVERPDGSNFTLKIRSTKLEDSAMYFCASISGGAPYEQYFGPGTRLTVT.

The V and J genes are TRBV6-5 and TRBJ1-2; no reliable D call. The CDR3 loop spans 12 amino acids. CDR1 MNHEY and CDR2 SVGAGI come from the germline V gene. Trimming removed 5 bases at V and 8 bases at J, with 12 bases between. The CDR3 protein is CASSDQNRGYTF. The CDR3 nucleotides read TGTGCCAGCAGTGACCAAAACAGAGGCTACACCTTC.

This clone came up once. The CDR3 is CASRQQALNTEAFF. The DNA of the CDR3 is TGTGCCAGCAGGCAACAGGCTTTGAACACTGAAGCTTTCTTT. The chain joins TRBV6-1 to TRBJ1-1; weak D call: TRBD1 (5 bases). CDR1 and CDR2 from the germline V gene are MNHNS and SASEGT. This CDR3 region has 14 residues. Trimming stripped 6 bases from V and 0 bases from J, with 11 bases between.

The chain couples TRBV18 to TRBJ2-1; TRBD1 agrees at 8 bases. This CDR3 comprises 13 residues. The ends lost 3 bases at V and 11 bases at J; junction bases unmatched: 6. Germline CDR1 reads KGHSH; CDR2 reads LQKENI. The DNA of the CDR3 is TGTGCCAGCTCACCGAACCCAGGGGGCAAGCAGTTCTTC. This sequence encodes CASSPNPGGKQFF.

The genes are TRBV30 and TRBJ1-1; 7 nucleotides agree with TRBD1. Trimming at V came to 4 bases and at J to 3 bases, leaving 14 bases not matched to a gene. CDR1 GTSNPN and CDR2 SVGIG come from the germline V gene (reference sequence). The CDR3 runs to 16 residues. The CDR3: CAWTLAGTATYTEAFF. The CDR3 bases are TGTGCCTGGACTTTGGCCGGGACAGCCACCTACACTGAAGCTTTCTTT.

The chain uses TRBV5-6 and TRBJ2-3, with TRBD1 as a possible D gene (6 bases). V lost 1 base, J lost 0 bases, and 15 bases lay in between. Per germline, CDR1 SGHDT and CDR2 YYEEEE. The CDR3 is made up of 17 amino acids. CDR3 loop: CASSLNRAFISTDTQYF. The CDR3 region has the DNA TGTGCCAGCAGCTTGAACAGGGCCTTTATAAGCACAGATACGCAGTATTTT.

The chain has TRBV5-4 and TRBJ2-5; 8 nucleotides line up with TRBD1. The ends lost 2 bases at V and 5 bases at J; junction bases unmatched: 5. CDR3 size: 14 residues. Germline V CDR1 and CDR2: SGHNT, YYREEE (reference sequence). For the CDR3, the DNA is TGTGCCAGCAGCTTCAGGACAGGGTTGGAGACCCAGTACTTC. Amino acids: CASSFRTGLETQYF.

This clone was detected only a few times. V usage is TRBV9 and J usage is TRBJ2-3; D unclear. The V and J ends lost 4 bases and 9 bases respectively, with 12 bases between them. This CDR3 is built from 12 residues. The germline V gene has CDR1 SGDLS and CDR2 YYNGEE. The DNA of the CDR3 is TGTGCCAGCAGCAATAGCCTAGAGACGCAGTATTTT. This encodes CASSNSLETQYF.